These 19 T cell receptor beta chains were sequenced from one sample in a study of cytomegalovirus exposure and HLA in healthy donors. PCR primers comprised 60 Vbeta and 13 Jbeta primers. Data came from immunoSEQ multiplex PCR; TCRdb stores just in-frame clones and leaves some out. The sample records under 150,000 clones, 60% to 80% being singletons. Material for sequencing was PBMCs. All receptors derive from a man aged 45 to 65 in good health and CMV-seropositive.

V usage is TRBV25-1 and J usage is TRBJ1-1, with a possible D match to TRBD1 (5 bases). The V gene's germline CDR1 is MGHDK and CDR2 SYGVNS. V shed 1 base and J shed 1 base, with 13 bases lying between them. The CDR3 sequence is 16 residues long. CDR3 sequence (DNA): TGTGCCAGCAGTGAATGGGGCGGGGGTCCGAACACTGAAGCTTTCTTT. Amino acid sequence: CASSEWGGGPNTEAFF. Together with reference TRBV25-1 and TRBJ1-1, the CDR3 gives the full variable domain: EADIYQTPRYLVIGTGKKITLECSQTMGHDKMYWYQQDPGMELHLIHYSYGVNSTEKGDLSSESTVSRIRTEHFPLTLESARPSHTSQYLCASSEWGGGPNTEAFFGQGTRLTVV.

The V call is TRBV10-2, the J call TRBJ1-4; 7 bases match TRBD1. The CDR3 runs 13 residues. V gave up 6 bases and J gave up 7 bases; unmatched junction bases: 5. Germline V lookup: CDR1 WSHSY, CDR2 SAAADI. CDR3 sequence: CASRTGNFEKLFF. In DNA, the CDR3 is TGCGCCAGCAGGACAGGGAATTTTGAAAAACTGTTTTTT.

The chain carries TRBV28 and TRBJ2-7; 11 bases are shared with TRBD1. The CDR3 is 15 residues long. V was pared by 5 bases and J by 13 bases, with 16 bases of the junction left unmatched. Germline CDR1 reads MDHEN; CDR2 reads SYDVKM. The CDR3, as DNA: TGTGCCAGCAGTCCCCGGACAGGGGGCGCAACCAACCTTTACTTC. Translated, it gives CASSPRTGGATNLYF.

This clone was counted a few times. The CDR3 bases are TGTGCCCTCCGAGATACGCAGTATTTT. Residues: CALRDTQYF. The chain couples TRBV19 to TRBJ2-3, with unresolved D. The V end was cut by 11 bases, the J end by 5 bases, with 5 bases between. The CDR3 has 9 residues. Germline V gene lookup returns CDR1 LNHDA and CDR2 SQIVND (reference sequence).

This chain joins TRBV19 and TRBJ1-1; a possible D gene is TRBD1 (6 bases). Trimming took 7 bases from V and 5 from J, leaving 23 bases between them. This CDR3 region has 16 residues. CDR1 and CDR2 (germline): LNHDA, SQIVND (reference sequence). CDR3 protein: CASTTWGGGRRTEAFF. CDR3 DNA: TGTGCCAGTACCACCTGGGGAGGGGGGCGTAGGACTGAAGCTTTCTTT.

The rearrangement joins TRBV6-6 to TRBJ2-7, with 8 positions matching TRBD1. This CDR3 contains 14 residues. CDR1 MNHNY and CDR2 SVGAGI come from the germline V gene (reference sequence). With V trimmed by 4 bases and J by 6 bases, 8 bases remained unmatched. In nucleotides, the CDR3 is TGTGCCAGCAGTTTCCTTCTCGACAGGGGCGAGCAGTACTTC. Encoded protein: CASSFLLDRGEQYF.

This clone has only a few counts. The chain combines TRBV4-2 with TRBJ2-5; perhaps TRBD2 as D (6 bases). V lost 1 base and J 5 bases, leaving 20 bases between the germline ends. The CDR3 consists of 17 residues. Germline V gene data show CDR1 as LGHNA and CDR2 as YNFKEQ. CDR3 nucleotide sequence: TGTGCCAGCAGCCAAGGGCATCGATCACCGGGGGAGGAGACCCAGTACTTC. Protein product: CASSQGHRSPGEETQYF.

Of note for this clone: One end of the junction fails to match germline, which may point to a read error. The chain has TRBV7-7 and TRBJ2-3; the match to TRBD1 covers 11 bases. Germline V gene lookup returns CDR1 SSHAT and CDR2 FNYEAQ (reference sequence). The CDR3 has 15 amino acids. The CDR3 loop is CASSSGQGATDTQYF. CDR3 DNA: TGTGCTAGCAGCTCCGGACAGGGGGCGACAGATACGCAGTATTTT.

The rearrangement links TRBV5-4 to TRBJ2-3, with 11 bases lining up with TRBD1. The V gene's germline CDR1 is SGHNT and CDR2 YYREEE (reference sequence). This CDR3 is 16 amino acids long. V trimming: 3 bases; J trimming: 0 bases; junction bases outside the gene matches: 3. CDR3 protein: CASSWDRGASTDTQYF. The CDR3 region has the DNA TGTGCCAGCAGCTGGGACAGGGGGGCTAGCACAGATACGCAGTATTTT.

The J gene is TRBJ2-2, the V gene TRBV7-3; TRBD1 might be the D (5 bases). V was trimmed by 4 bases and J by 0 bases, leaving 9 bases between them. Germline V lookup: CDR1 SGHTA, CDR2 FQGTGA. This CDR3 is 15 amino acids long. The CDR3 region is CASSSTDANTGELFF. DNA for the CDR3: TGTGCCAGCAGCTCGACAGACGCGAACACCGGGGAGCTGTTTTTT. Full variable domain (rest looked up from reference TRBV7-3 and TRBJ2-2): GAGVSQTPSNKVTEKGKYVELRCDPISGHTALYWYRQSLGQGPEFLIYFQGTGAADDSGLPNDRFFAVRPEGSVSTLKIQRTERGDSAVYLCASSSTDANTGELFFGEGSRLTVL.

The CDR3 sequence: CASSLGLAPGETQYF. As DNA, the CDR3 is TGTGCCAGCAGCTTAGGGCTGGCCCCGGGGGAGACCCAGTACTTC. The genes are TRBV7-9 and TRBJ2-5; weak D call: TRBD2 (5 bases). V lost 1 base and J lost 5, with 14 bases in between. The CDR3 runs to 15 residues. Looked up from germline, CDR1 is SEHNR and CDR2 is FQNEAQ (reference sequence).

The J gene is TRBJ1-5, the V gene TRBV27, with a tentative D call TRBD1 (5 bases). Germline CDR1 and CDR2: MNHEY and SMNVEV (reference sequence). V lost 7 bases to trimming and J lost 4 bases, with 17 bases between them. The CDR3 has 15 residues. CDR3 sequence: CASTAWEGPNQPQHF. In DNA, the CDR3 is TGTGCCAGCACCGCCTGGGAGGGGCCAAATCAGCCCCAGCATTTT.

The chain carries TRBV2 and TRBJ1-1, with 8 bases fitting TRBD1. The CDR3 covers 14 residues. Trimming took 3 bases from V and 3 from J; bases not matched to a gene: 3. CDR1 is SNHLY, CDR2 FYNNEI, per germline. In DNA, the CDR3 is TGTGCCAGCAGTGAGCGACAGGGGTACACTGAAGCTTTCTTT. Translation gives CASSERQGYTEAFF.

This clone has a handful of counts. The V gene is TRBV11-2, the J gene TRBJ1-1, with D hard to call. The germline CDR1 and CDR2 sequences are SGHAT and FQNNGV. The CDR3 is 11 amino acids. V lost 5 bases to trimming and J lost 5 bases, with 6 bases between them. This CDR3 is CASSPGTEAFF. The CDR3 nucleotides are TGTGCCAGCAGCCCAGGAACTGAAGCTTTCTTT.

A remark on this clone: The junction shows a germline mismatch at one end, possibly a read error. This sequence joins TRBV7-8 and TRBJ2-7; 7 bases map to TRBD2. CDR3 size: 13 residues. Germline V gene data show CDR1 as SGHVS and CDR2 as FQNEAQ. CDR3 region: CTSSLIGDYDQYF. In DNA form, the CDR3 reads TGTACCAGCAGCTTGATAGGGGACTACGATCAGTACTTC.

The chain employs TRBV2 and TRBJ1-2, with 7 positions matching TRBD1. This CDR3 comprises 13 residues. Germline assignment: CDR1 SNHLY and CDR2 FYNNEI. The V gene end was trimmed by 6 bases and the J gene end by 3 bases; junction bases not matched to a gene: 4. This CDR3 reads CASRVGTDYGYTF. For the CDR3, the DNA is TGTGCCAGCAGGGTCGGGACAGACTATGGCTACACCTTC.

The rearrangement links TRBV27 to TRBJ2-7; a weak D match, TRBD1 (6 bases). The CDR3 is made up of 13 amino acids. Germline CDR1 and CDR2: MNHEY and SMNVEV (reference sequence). Trimming took 4 bases from V and 0 from J, leaving 7 bases between them. The CDR3 reads CASSYRVSYEQYF. The CDR3 nucleotides are TGTGCCAGCAGTTACAGGGTCTCCTACGAGCAGTACTTC.

The chain is built from TRBV4-1 and TRBJ2-7, with TRBD1 matching 7 bases. The CDR3 sequence is 15 residues long. V lost 5 bases and J lost 5; bases outside the gene matches: 12. CDR1 and CDR2 (germline): MGHRA, YSYEKL. The CDR3 loop is CASSIPGTGANEQYF. The CDR3 DNA reads as TGCGCCAGCAGCATCCCCGGAACAGGGGCCAACGAGCAGTACTTC.

The chain recombines TRBV5-1 with TRBJ1-1, with 9 nucleotides matching TRBD1. V shed 4 bases, J shed 3 bases, and the junction held 4 bases outside the gene matches. Germline CDR1 SGHRS, CDR2 YFSETQ. This CDR3 comprises 14 residues. Written as DNA, the CDR3 is TGCGCCAGCAGCACAGGGGGCGCGGACACTGAAGCTTTCTTT. Translation gives CASSTGGADTEAFF.